The T cell receptor beta chain described here comes from a study of regulatory T cells in long-lasting Graves disease. Specified time point: newly diagnosed GD, antithyroid drugs for less than 3 months. Isolated PBMC RNA provided the starting material for the TCR library. This clonotype has just a few counts. The authors built TCR beta libraries using iRepertoire HTBI primers and Arm-PCR of CDR3 regions. TCRdb used MiXCR to reprocess the multiplex PCR reads, holding one entry per CDR3 protein. The table has 350,000 to 450,000 distinct CDR3 sequences, roughly 12% seen once; the top ten hold under 20%. The CDR3 is made up of 17 amino acids. Trimming removed 0 bases at V and 7 bases at J, with 18 bases between. The germline V gene encodes CDR1 LGHNA and CDR2 YSLEER. This sample also appeared in a second study, on T cells in Graves' hyperthyroidism and ophthalmopathy. That study adds: Newly diagnosed patients aged 18 to 65 had hyperthyroidism of under 2 months' duration. The authors' 13 V-J model separated ophthalmopathy from stable hyperthyroidism.

Sequences were derived from peripheral blood mononuclear cells (PBMCs), sampled at new diagnosis, from a patient treated with antithyroid drugs. The TCR originated in a woman between 18 and 29 years old with Graves disease. This sequence joins TRBV4-3 and TRBJ1-4, with D perhaps matching TRBD1 (5 bases). In nucleotides, the CDR3 is TGCGCCAGCAGCCAAGATTTCGCTCGGGAGGGGCCTGAAAAACTGTTTTTT. Amino acids: CASSQDFAREGPEKLFF.